This entry concerns a single TCR beta chain. Trimming removed 1 base from V and 0 bases from J, with 10 bases in between. CDR1 is MDHEN and CDR2 is SYDVKM in the germline V gene. There are 16 residues in the CDR3. The data were taken from a study of T cell changes during pregnancy in multiple sclerosis. TCRdb keeps only in-frame clones here, not all; method: immunoSEQ multiplex PCR. The top ten hold about 8.3% of the sample, which has 40,000 or so clones, 90% to 95% seen once. The sequence came from a female donor with multiple sclerosis, enrolled in a pregnancy study. The sequences come from CD8+ T cells from peripheral blood mononuclear cells, collected in the third trimester of pregnancy. This sequence joins TRBV28 and TRBJ1-5; D might be TRBD1 (6 bases). CDR3 sequence: CASSLLTGLSNQPQHF. In DNA, the CDR3 is TGTGCCAGCAGTTTATTGACAGGCCTTAGCAATCAGCCCCAGCATTTT. The full variable domain, completed using reference TRBV28 and TRBJ1-5, is DVKVTQSSRYLVKRTGEKVFLECVQDMDHENMFWYRQDPGLGLRLIYFSYDVKMKEKGDIPEGYSVSREKKERFSLILESASTNQTSMYLCASSLLTGLSNQPQHFGDGTRLSIL.